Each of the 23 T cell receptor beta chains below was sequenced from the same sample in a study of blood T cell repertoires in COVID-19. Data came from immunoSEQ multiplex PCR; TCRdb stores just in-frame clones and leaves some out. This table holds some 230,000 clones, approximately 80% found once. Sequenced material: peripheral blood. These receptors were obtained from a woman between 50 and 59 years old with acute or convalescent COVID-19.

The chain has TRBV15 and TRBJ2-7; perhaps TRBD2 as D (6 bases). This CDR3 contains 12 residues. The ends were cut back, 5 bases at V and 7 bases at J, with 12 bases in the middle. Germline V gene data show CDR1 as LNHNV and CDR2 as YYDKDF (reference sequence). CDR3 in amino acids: CATSEGGGEQYF. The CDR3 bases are TGTGCCACCAGCGAGGGAGGAGGAGAGCAGTACTTC.

DNA for the CDR3: TGTGCCAGCAGTCCTGACAGGGGGCAGCCCCAGCATTTT. This codes for CASSPDRGQPQHF. V is TRBV5-4 and J is TRBJ1-5, with 9 positions matching TRBD1. Per the germline V gene, CDR1 is SGHNT and CDR2 is YYREEE (reference sequence). Losses at the gene ends were 5 bases for V and 7 bases for J; bases not matched to a gene: 4. CDR3 length: 13 residues.

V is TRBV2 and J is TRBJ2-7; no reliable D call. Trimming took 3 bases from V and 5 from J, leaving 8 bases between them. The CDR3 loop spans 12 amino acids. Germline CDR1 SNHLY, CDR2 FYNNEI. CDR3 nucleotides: TGTGCCAGCAGTGACCAGTTTGACGAGCAGTACTTC. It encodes CASSDQFDEQYF.

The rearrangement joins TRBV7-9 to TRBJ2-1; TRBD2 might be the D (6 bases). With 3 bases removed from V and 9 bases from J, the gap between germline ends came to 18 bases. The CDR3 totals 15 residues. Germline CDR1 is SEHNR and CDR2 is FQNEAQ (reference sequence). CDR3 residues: CASSLSDPSDVEQFF. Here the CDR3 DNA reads TGTGCCAGCAGCTTGTCCGATCCTAGCGACGTTGAGCAGTTCTTC.

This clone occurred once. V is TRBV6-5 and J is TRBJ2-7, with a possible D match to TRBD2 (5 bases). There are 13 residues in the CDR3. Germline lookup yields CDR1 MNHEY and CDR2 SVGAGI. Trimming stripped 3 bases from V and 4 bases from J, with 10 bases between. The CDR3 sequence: CASSYRWEYEQYF. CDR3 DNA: TGTGCCAGCAGTTATAGGTGGGAGTACGAGCAGTACTTC.

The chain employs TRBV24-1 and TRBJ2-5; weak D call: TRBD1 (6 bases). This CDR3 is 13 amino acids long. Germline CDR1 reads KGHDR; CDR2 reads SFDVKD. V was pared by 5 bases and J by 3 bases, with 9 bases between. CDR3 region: CATSARGEETQYF. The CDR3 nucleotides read TGTGCCACCAGTGCCAGGGGAGAAGAGACCCAGTACTTC.

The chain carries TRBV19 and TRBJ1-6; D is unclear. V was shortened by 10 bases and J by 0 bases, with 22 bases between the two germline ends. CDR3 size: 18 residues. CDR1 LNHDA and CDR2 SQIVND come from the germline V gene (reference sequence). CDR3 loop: CATKRMARPSSYNSPLHF. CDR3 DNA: TGTGCCACCAAAAGAATGGCCAGGCCGAGCTCCTATAATTCACCCCTCCACTTT.

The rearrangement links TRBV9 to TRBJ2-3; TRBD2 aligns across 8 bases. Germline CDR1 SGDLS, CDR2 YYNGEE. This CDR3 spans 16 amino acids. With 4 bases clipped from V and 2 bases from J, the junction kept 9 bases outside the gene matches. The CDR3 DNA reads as TGTGCCAGCAGCCCAGAGGGCGGGGGGACCACAGATACGCAGTATTTT. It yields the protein CASSPEGGGTTDTQYF. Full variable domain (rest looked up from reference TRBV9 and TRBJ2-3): DSGVTQTPKHLITATGQRVTLRCSPRSGDLSVYWYQQSLDQGLQFLIQYYNGEERAKGNILERFSAQQFPDLHSELNLSSLELGDSALYFCASSPEGGGTTDTQYFGPGTRLTVL.

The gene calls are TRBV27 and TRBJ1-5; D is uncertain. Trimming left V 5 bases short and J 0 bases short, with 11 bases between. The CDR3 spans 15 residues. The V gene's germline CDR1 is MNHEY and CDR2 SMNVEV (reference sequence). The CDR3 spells CASSPRSDSNQPQHF. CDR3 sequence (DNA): TGTGCCAGCAGTCCAAGGAGCGATAGCAATCAGCCCCAGCATTTT.

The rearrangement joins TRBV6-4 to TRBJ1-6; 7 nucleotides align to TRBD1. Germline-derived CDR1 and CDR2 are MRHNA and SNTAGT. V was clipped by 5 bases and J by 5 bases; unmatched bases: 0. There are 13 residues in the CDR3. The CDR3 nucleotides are TGTGCCAGCAGTACAGGGGATAATTCACCCCTCCACTTT. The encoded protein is CASSTGDNSPLHF.

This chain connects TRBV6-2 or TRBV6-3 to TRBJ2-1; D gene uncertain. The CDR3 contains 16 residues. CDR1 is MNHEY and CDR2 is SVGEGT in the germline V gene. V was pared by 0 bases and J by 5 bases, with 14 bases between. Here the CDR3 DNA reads TGTGCCAGCAGTTACTCGACTGGTCAGCCCGACAATGAGCAGTTCTTC. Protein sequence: CASSYSTGQPDNEQFF.

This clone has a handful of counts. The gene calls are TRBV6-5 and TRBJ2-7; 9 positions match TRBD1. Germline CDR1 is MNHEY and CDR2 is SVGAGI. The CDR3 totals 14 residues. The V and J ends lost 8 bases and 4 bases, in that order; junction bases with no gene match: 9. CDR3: CASRTGGIKYEQYF. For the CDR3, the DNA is TGTGCCAGCCGAACAGGGGGCATCAAGTACGAGCAGTACTTC.

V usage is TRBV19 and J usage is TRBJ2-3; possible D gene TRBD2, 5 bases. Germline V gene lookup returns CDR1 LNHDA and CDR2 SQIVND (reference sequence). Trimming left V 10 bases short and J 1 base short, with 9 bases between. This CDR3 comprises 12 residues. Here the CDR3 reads CATDGGTDTQYF. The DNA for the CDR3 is TGTGCCACCGACGGGGGCACAGATACGCAGTATTTT.

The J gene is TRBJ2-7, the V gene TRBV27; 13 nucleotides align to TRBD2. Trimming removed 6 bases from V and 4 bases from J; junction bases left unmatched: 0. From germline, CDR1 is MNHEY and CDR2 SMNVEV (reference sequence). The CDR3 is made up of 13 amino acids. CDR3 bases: TGTGCCAGCAGACTAGCGGGGGGGTACGAGCAGTACTTC. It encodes CASRLAGGYEQYF.

CDR3 protein: CAGQTSGTGELFF. The CDR3 region has the DNA TGTGCCGGGCAAACTAGCGGGACTGGGGAGCTGTTTTTT. The J gene is TRBJ2-2, the V gene TRBV19; 10 bases map to TRBD2. CDR1 and CDR2 (germline): LNHDA, SQIVND (reference sequence). V gave up 11 bases and J gave up 8 bases; unmatched junction bases: 8. The CDR3 contains 13 residues.

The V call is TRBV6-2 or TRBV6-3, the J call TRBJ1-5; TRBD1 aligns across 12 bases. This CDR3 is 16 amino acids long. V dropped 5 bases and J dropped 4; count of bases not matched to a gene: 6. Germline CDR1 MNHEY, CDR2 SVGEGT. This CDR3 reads CASSAGDRGRNQPQHF. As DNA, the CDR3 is TGTGCCAGCAGTGCCGGGGACAGGGGGCGGAATCAGCCCCAGCATTTT.

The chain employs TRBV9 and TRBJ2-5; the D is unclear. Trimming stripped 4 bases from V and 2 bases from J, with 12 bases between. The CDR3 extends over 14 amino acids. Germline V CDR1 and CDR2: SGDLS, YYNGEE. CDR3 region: CASSSRLGQETQYF. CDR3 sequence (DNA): TGTGCCAGCAGCTCACGACTTGGGCAAGAGACCCAGTACTTC.

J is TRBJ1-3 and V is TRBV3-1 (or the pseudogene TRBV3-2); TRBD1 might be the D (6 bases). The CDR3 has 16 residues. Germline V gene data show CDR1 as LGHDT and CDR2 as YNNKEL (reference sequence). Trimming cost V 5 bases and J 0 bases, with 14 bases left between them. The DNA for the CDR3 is TGTGCCAGCAGCGAGGACAGCTTAAGCTCTGGAAACACCATATATTTT. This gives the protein CASSEDSLSSGNTIYF.

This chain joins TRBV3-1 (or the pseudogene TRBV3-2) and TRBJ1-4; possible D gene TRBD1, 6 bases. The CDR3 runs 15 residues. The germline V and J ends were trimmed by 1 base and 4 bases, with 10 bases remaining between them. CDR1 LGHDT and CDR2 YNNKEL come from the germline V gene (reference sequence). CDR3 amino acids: CASSQVGAYNEKLFF. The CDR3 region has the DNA TGTGCCAGCAGCCAAGTGGGGGCCTATAATGAAAAACTGTTTTTT.

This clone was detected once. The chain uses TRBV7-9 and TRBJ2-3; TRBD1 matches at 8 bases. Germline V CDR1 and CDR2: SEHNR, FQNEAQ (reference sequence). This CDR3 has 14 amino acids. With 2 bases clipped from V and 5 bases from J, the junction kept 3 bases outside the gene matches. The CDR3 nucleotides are TGTGCCAGCAGCTTACAGGGGGCGGGAGATACGCAGTATTTT. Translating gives CASSLQGAGDTQYF.

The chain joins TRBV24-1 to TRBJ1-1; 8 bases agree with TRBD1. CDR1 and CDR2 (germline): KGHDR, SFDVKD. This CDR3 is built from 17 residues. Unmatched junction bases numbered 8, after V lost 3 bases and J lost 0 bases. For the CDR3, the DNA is TGTGCCACCAGTGATCTGGGGGACAGGCCAATGAACACTGAAGCTTTCTTT. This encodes CATSDLGDRPMNTEAFF.

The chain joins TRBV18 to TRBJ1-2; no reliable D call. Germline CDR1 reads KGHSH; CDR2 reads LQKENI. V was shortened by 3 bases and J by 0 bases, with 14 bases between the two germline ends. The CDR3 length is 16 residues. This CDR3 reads CASSPSLQTSNYGYTF. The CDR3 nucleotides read TGTGCCAGCTCACCGAGCCTACAGACCTCTAACTATGGCTACACCTTC.

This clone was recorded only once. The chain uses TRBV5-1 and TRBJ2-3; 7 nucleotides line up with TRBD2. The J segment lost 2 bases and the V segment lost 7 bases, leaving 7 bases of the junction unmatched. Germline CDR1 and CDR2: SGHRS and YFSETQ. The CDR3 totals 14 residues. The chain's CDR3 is CASAIGGVTDTQYF. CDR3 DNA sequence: TGCGCCAGCGCTATTGGGGGGGTCACAGATACGCAGTATTTT.